Described below is a single T cell receptor beta chain sequence and its context. Germline loops: CDR1 SGHTA, CDR2 FQGNSA. CDR3 size: 14 residues. V shed 1 base and J shed 4 bases, with 10 bases lying between them. The data stem from a study of blood T cell repertoires in COVID-19. Only in-frame clones appear in the TCRdb table, and some are missing; sequencing was by immunoSEQ multiplex PCR. The repertoire holds hundreds of thousands of clones, with 87% as singletons. This TCR derives from a woman between 18 and 29 years old who had recovered from COVID-19. The specimen was PBMCs or T cells enriched from blood (not recorded which). The chain combines TRBV7-2 with TRBJ1-2; D is possibly TRBD1 (5 bases). CDR3 sequence (DNA): TGTGCCAGCAGCTTAGAAGGGACTCTCTATGGCTACACCTTC. Amino acid sequence: CASSLEGTLYGYTF.